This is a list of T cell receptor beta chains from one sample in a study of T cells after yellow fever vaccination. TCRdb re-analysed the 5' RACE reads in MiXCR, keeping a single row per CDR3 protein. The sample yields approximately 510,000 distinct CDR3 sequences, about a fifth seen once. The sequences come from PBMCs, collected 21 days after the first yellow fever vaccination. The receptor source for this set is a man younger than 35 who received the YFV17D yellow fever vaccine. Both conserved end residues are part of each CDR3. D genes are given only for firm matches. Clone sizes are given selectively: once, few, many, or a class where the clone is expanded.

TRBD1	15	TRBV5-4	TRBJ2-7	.	TGTGCCAGCAGCTTTTGGGACAGGGCGAACTACGAGCAGTACTTC	CASSFWDRANYEQYF
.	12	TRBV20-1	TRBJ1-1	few	TGCAGTGCACTCCCGGGGAACACTGAAGCTTTCTTT	CSALPGNTEAFF
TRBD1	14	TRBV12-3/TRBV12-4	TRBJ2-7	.	TGTGCCAGCAGTACGGAGACAGGGGACTACGAGCAGTACTTC	CASSTETGDYEQYF
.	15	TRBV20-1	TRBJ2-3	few	TGCAGTGCTAACGGTCGGGGCCTCTACACAGATACGCAGTATTTT	CSANGRGLYTDTQYF
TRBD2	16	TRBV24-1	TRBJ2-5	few	TGTGCCACCAGTGATTTAGCGGGAGATGGGTATGAGACCCAGTACTTC	CATSDLAGDGYETQYF
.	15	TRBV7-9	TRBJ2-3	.	TGTGCCAGCAGCTTAGCAGGGATCGGCACAGATACGCAGTATTTT	CASSLAGIGTDTQYF
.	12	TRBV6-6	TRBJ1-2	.	TGTGCCAGCACCTCTCAAGGTCATGGCTACACCTTC	CASTSQGHGYTF
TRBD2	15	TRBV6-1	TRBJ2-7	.	TGTGACAGCCGGGAGGGGCAGACCCGTTCGAACGAGCAGTACTTC	CDSREGQTRSNEQYF
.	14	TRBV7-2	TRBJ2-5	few	TGTGCCAGCAGCTTTATGGGGGCTGGCGAGACCCAGTACTTC	CASSFMGAGETQYF
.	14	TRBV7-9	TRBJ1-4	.	TGTGCCAGCAGCCGAGTCCAGGGTTTTGAAAAACTGTTTTTT	CASSRVQGFEKLFF
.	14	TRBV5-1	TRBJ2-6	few	TGCGCCAGCAGGACTGGGTCTGGGGCCAACGTCCTGACTTTC	CASRTGSGANVLTF
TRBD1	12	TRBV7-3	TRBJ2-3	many	TGTGCCAGCAGTTTCACAGGGGGTACGCAGTATTTT	CASSFTGGTQYF
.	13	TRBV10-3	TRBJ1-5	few	TGTGCCATCAGTGGGCAGAGTAATCAGCCCCAGCATTTT	CAISGQSNQPQHF
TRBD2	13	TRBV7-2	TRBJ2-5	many	TGTGCCAGCAGCTTCGGGACTAAAGAGACCCAGTACTTC	CASSFGTKETQYF
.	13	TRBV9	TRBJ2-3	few	TGTGCCAGCAGCGTTTGGGACACAGATACGCAGTATTTT	CASSVWDTDTQYF
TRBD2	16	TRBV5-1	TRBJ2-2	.	TGCGCCAGCAGCTTGGTTCCAGCGGGGGATCACGGGGAGCTGTTTTTT	CASSLVPAGDHGELFF
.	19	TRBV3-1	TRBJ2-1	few	TGTGCCAGCAGCCAAGATTTGTTAATTGTGGGGGTAAAATACAATGAGCAGTTCTTC	CASSQDLLIVGVKYNEQFF
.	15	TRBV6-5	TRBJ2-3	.	TGTGCCAGCAGTTACAGAGTCAGGGGAACAGATACGCAGTATTTT	CASSYRVRGTDTQYF